This T cell receptor beta chain came from a study of blood T cells in healthy people across ages (dated by TCRdb to about 2015). Concerning the study at large: In model experiments, roughly one uniquely barcoded TCR beta cDNA molecule per two T cells was captured by template switching. To track age-related changes in TCR beta repertoire diversity, the study relied on deep sequencing normalized with unique cDNA molecular identifiers. Four age groups were formed from the donors: young (average approximately 15 years), middle-aged (less than 40), aged (about 68) and long-lived (about 80). The study analyzed two additional independent replicas of 1 million unique cDNA reads from the same blood draw for two donors, one aged 18 to 30 and one aged 80 or older. Donors of different ages were randomly distributed across sequencing lanes to avoid experimental bias. General conclusions and limits of the study: Conclusive comparison of naive and antigen-experienced compartments was prevented by the profiling of bulk unsorted PBMCs. There was a strong correlation between observed TCR beta diversity and the percentage of naive T cells measured by flow cytometry. The long-lived group showed more naive CD4+ T cells, fewer expanded clones and increased TCR diversity than the aged group, suggesting age selection. As age increased, observed TCR beta diversity per million T cells dropped in a roughly linear way, and a significant reduction was already evident by age 40. Total diversity estimates from one million sequenced T cells were considered lower bounds and underestimates. Because donor CMV infection status was unknown, age-related changes in expanded clonotypes were potentially confounded.

The protocol used for the library was 5' RACE. The data were produced on an Illumina HiSeq 2500. A second roughly 6 to 12 cycle PCR used a sample-barcoded 5' primer and a J-beta primer mix. Each TCR beta cDNA molecule received a unique molecular identifier from a template-switch 5' adaptor carrying 12 random nucleotides. At least 2.5 million CDR3-containing paired-end reads were obtained from each sample. First-strand cDNA was synthesized from all RNA with the Mint cDNA synthesis kit, primed by a TRBC-specific oligonucleotide. Following uracil-DNA glycosylase treatment, all cDNA underwent a first 18-cycle PCR with the universal primers M1SS and BC2_uni_R. The original methods were these. Normalization of each sample was performed by random selection of 1 million high-quality reads, each carrying a distinct molecular identifier. Instead of being binned into consensus sequences, reads that shared molecular identifiers were thrown out. MiTCR, set to a Q25 quality threshold and the strictest error-elimination algorithm, was used for CDR3 identification, clonotype clustering and error correction. Lower-bound total TCR beta diversity was estimated with a nonparametric unseen species model using Euler transformation. TCRdb trimmed the raw reads at Q25, called clones with MiXCR and kept productive beta chains. Every distinct CDR3 protein forms one entry, paired with its most common genes and DNA. These V and J calls are TCRdb output, not the study's own analysis. Counted in this sample were 650,000 to 900,000 distinct CDR3 sequences; approximately 59% of them appeared once. The top ten clonotypes cover approximately 30% of the sample.

Concerning this clonotype: The specificity of this receptor is unknown. Base qualities were left out, and no much larger clone turns up one base away.

Systemically healthy Caucasian individuals from Russia, 39 in total and aged about 6 to 95 years, were included as donors. Ten milliliters of peripheral blood were drawn from each donor into EDTA-treated Vacutainer tubes. PBMCs were isolated by Ficoll-Paque density-gradient centrifugation, with at least 7 million obtained per sample. Trizol reagent was used to extract total RNA from PBMCs, with at least 5.5 micrograms per sample. For every donor, an aliquot of PBMCs went through flow cytometry to measure the percentages of naive CD45RAhigh/CD27high T cells. From V the trimming removes 8 bases and from J it removes 1 base, while the gene matches leave 11 bases of the junction unaccounted for. The germline V gene yields ENHRY for CDR1 and SYGVKD for CDR2. The CDR3, cysteine through phenylalanine, is 15 amino acids long. Just the 45-base CDR3 DNA is kept, in frame starting at base 1.

The TCR was taken from a man aged 30 to 45 in good health. What was sequenced was blood. In this chain, TRBV10-3 is recombined with TRBJ2-7, with 7 bases in between that match TRBD2. CDR3 reads: CAIGKGLENSYEQYF. The DNA sequence follows: TGTGCCATCGGAAAAGGACTAGAGAATTCCTACGAGCAGTACTTC.